This TCR beta chain was sequenced during a study of blood T cell repertoires in COVID-19 (TCRdb year 2020). Broadly, across the study: Samples covering the acute and convalescent phases of COVID-19 were provided by collaborators in the United States, Italy and Spain. The samples were drawn from the first 160 participants of the ongoing ImmuneRACE study and from 1,254 subjects provided by 6 global collaborators. Subjects who had been exposed to COVID-19, were actively infected with it, or had recovered from it provided the deeply sampled blood TCRbeta repertoires that made up the dataset. A de-identified subject ID, COVID-19 status, age in years and sex were almost always included in the sample metadata. The prospective study material was composed of cDNA or gDNA derived from T cells, B-cell-depleted T cells, or PBMCs. The repertoires were released in a freely available public database meant as a resource for research on the immune response to SARS-CoV-2. Where available, HLA class I and class II types were obtained from metadata supplied by the sample provider rather than from assay-based typing. The study at large found these results: The quantity of clinical and demographic metadata differed by source and by participant and was supplied without curation.

Participants in the prospective study were aged about 18 to 95 years, lived in 20 to 30 United States geographic areas, and enrolled through a virtual design. In the prospective study, participants were assigned to cohorts based on the clinical history participants reported in a screening survey and a study questionnaire. Recovered participants in ImmuneRACE Cohort 3 were defined by two consecutive negative NP/OP PCR tests, clearance by a healthcare professional, or resolution of symptoms. In the prospective study, mobile phlebotomists collected whole blood, serum and a nasopharyngeal or oropharyngeal swab from each participant. Over a roughly 2-month period, participants in the prospective study had the option of providing additional blood draws and questionnaires. Before DNA extraction, blood samples from the prospective study were shipped at room temperature or frozen. The germline V gene sets CDR1 to SGHDT and CDR2 to YYEEEE. The CDR3 runs 13 amino acids, cysteine and phenylalanine included. Just CDR3 DNA is preserved here, 39 bases in frame from base 1.

TCRbeta CDR3 regions were amplified from genomic DNA using the immunoSEQ Assay, a bias-controlled multiplex PCR. The published analysis was carried out like this. The number of nucleated cells in each sample was estimated by amplification of reference gene primers within the assay. To quantify the absolute abundance of each unique TCRbeta CDR3 rearrangement, sequence reads were collapsed and filtered. For each sample, productive Simpson clonality was calculated as the square root of Simpson's diversity index across productive rearrangements. TCRdb carries this immuneACCESS record with in-frame sequences only. Its versions omit some clonotypes, under half of them owing to an unresolved V gene in the studies checked, with the rest unexplained. From that table come the V and J calls and clone size; the DNA was used to work out D and trimming. In all, the sample holds approximately 130,000 clones, and roughly 80% of those were seen once. The ten largest clones capture roughly 18% of the sample.

Points on this clone: Its cognate antigen has yet to be identified. One end of the junction varies from germline; a read error may be responsible.

Specimen: PBMCs or T cells enriched from blood (not recorded which). The TCR was taken from a man aged 25 to 45 who had recovered from COVID-19. The chain uses TRBV5-6 and TRBJ1-6, with TRBD1 as a weak D call on 6 bases. The CDR3: CASRLGGFSPLHF. The sequenced DNA is TGTGCCAGCAGATTGGGGGGCTTCTCACCCCTCCACTTT. Full variable domain (CDR3 extended with the reference TRBV5-6 and TRBJ1-6 proteins): DAGVTQSPTHLIKTRGQQVTLRCSPKSGHDTVSWYQQALGQGPQFIFQYYEEEERQRGNFPDRFSGHQFPNYSSELNVNALLLGDSALYLCASRLGGFSPLHFGNGTRLTVT.